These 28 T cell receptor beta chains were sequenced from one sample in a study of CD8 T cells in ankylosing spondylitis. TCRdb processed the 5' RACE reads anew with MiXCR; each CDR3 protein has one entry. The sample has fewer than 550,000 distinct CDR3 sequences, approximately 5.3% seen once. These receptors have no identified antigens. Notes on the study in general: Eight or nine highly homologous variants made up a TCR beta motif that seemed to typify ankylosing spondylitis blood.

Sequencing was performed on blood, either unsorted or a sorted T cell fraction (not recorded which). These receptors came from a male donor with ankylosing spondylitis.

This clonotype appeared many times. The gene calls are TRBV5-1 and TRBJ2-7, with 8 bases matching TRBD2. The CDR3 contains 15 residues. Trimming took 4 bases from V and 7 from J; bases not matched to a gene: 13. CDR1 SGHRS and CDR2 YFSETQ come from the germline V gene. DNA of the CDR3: TGCGCCAGCAGCCCAGTCATCGGGGGGGATTATGAGCAGTACTTC. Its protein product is CASSPVIGGDYEQYF.

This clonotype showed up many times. CDR3 sequence (DNA): TGCAGCACTACAGGGGGCCAAGAGACCCAGTACTTC. It codes for CSTTGGQETQYF. The J gene is TRBJ2-5, the V gene TRBV29-1, with 8 bases lining up with TRBD1. The CDR3 covers 12 residues. V lost 8 bases and J lost 1; bases outside the gene matches: 3. Germline assignment: CDR1 SQVTM and CDR2 ANQGSEA.

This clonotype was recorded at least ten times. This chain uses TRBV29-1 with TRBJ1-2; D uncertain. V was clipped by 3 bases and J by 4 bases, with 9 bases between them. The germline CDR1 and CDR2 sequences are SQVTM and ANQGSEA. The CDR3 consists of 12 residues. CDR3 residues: CSVDDGRYGYTF. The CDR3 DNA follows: TGCAGCGTTGACGACGGACGCTATGGCTACACCTTC.

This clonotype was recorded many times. CDR3 DNA: TGTGCCAGCAGTTCAGACGACCCCCGCACAGATACGCAGTATTTT. Amino acid sequence: CASSSDDPRTDTQYF. The V and J genes are TRBV12-3 or TRBV12-4 and TRBJ2-3; D is unclear. V was trimmed by 4 bases and J by 1 base, leaving 12 bases between them. The CDR3 has 15 amino acids.

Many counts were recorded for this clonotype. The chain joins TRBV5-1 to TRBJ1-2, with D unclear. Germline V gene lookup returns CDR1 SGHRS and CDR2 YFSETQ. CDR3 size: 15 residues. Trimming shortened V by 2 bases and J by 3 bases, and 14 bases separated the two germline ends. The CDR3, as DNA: TGCGCCAGCAGCTTTGGGGTAGCCTTTGACTATGGCTACACCTTC. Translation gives CASSFGVAFDYGYTF.

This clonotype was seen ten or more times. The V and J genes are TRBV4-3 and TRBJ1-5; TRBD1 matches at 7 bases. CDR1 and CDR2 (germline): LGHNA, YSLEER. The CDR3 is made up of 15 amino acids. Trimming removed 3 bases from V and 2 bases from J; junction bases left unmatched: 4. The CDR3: CASSHTGTGNQPQHF. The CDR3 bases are TGCGCCAGCAGCCATACCGGGACAGGCAATCAGCCCCAGCATTTT.

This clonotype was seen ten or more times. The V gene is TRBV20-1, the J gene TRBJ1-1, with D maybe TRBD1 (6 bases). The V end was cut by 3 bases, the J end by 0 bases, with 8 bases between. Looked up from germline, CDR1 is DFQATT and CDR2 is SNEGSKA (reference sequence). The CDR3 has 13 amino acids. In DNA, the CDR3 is TGCAGTGCTAGTAAGGGGGTGAACACTGAAGCTTTCTTT. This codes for CSASKGVNTEAFF.

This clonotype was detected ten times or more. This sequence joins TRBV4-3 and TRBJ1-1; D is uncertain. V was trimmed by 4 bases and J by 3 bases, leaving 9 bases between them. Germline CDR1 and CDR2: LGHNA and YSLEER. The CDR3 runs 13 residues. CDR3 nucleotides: TGCGCCAGCAGCCCCCGGGCGGACACTGAAGCTTTCTTT. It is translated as CASSPRADTEAFF.

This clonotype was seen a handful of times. The CDR3 protein is CAWSGDRGVNTEAFF. The CDR3 DNA reads TGTGCCTGGAGTGGGGACAGGGGTGTGAACACTGAAGCTTTCTTT. This rearrangement joins TRBV30 to TRBJ1-1, with 10 bases aligning to TRBD1. Looked up from germline, CDR1 is GTSNPN and CDR2 is SVGIG (reference sequence). V gave up 1 base and J gave up 0 bases; unmatched junction bases: 2. The CDR3 runs to 15 residues.

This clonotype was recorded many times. This CDR3 is CASSLEVGSTGPYTF. In nucleotides, the CDR3 is TGCGCCAGCAGCTTGGAAGTCGGATCTACCGGCCCCTACACCTTC. This chain joins TRBV5-1 and TRBJ1-2; D gene ambiguous. Germline V CDR1 and CDR2: SGHRS, YFSETQ. The V end lost 0 bases, the J end lost 10 bases, and 19 bases lay between the germline ends. CDR3 size: 15 residues.

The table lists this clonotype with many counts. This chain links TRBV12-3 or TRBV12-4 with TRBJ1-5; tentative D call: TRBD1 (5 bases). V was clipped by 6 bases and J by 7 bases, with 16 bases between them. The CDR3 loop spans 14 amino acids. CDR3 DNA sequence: TGTGCCAGCAGCCGGGCCCTAAAGGGGCAGCCCCAGCATTTT. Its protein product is CASSRALKGQPQHF.

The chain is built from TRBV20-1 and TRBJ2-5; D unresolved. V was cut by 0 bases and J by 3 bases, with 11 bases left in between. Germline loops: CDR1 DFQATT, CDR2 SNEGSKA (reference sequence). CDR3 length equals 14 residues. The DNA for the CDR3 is TGCAGTGCTAGAGATTCAGAAGGGAAAGAGACCCAGTACTTC. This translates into CSARDSEGKETQYF.

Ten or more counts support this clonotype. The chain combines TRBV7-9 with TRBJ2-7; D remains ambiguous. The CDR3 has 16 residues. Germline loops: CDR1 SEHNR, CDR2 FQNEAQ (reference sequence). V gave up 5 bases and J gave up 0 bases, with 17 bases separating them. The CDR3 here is CASSLDPSRISYEQYF. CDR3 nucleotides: TGTGCCAGCAGCCTAGATCCCAGTAGAATCTCCTACGAGCAGTACTTC.

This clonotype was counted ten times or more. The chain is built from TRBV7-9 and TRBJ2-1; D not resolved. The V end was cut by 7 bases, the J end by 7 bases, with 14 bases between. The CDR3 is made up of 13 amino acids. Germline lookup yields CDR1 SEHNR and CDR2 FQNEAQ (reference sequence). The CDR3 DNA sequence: TGTGCCAGCAACCTTGGGCTCCTTAATGAGCAGTTCTTC. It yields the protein CASNLGLLNEQFF.

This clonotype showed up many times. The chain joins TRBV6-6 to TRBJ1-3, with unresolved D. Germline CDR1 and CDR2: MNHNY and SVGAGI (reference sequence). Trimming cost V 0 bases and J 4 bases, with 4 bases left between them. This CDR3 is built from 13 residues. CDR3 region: CASSYSPGNTIYF. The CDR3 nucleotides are TGTGCCAGCAGTTACTCTCCGGGAAACACCATATATTTT.

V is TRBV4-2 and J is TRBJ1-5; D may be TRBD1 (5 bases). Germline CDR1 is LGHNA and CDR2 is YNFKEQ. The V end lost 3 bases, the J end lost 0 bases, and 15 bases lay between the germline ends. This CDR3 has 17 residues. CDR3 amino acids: CASSQQRGDYSNQPQHF. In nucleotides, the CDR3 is TGTGCCAGCAGCCAGCAGAGGGGAGATTATAGCAATCAGCCCCAGCATTTT.

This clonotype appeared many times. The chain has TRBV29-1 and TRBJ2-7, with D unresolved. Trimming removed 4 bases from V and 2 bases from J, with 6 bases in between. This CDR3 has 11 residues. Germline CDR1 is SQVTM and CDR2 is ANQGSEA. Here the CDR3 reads CSVAGTYEQYF. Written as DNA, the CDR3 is TGCAGCGTTGCGGGCACCTACGAGCAGTACTTC.

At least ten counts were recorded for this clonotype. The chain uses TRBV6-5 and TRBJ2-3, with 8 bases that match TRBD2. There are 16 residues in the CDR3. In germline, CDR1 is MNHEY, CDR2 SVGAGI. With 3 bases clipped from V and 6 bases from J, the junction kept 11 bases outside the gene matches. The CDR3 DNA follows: TGTGCCAGCAGTTATCCCCCGGGAGGGGATATCGATACGCAGTATTTT. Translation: CASSYPPGGDIDTQYF.

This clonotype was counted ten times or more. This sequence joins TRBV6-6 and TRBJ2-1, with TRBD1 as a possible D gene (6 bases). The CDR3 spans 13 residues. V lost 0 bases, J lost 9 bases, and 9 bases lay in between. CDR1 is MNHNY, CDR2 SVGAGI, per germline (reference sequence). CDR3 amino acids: CASSYSAGVEQFF. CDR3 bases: TGTGCCAGCAGTTACTCGGCAGGGGTTGAGCAGTTCTTC.

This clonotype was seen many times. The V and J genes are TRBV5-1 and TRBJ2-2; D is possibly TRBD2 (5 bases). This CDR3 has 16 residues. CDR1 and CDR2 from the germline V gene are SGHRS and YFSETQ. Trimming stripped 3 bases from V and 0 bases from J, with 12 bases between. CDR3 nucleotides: TGCGCCAGCAGCTCCCGTCGGGGTGCGAACACCGGGGAGCTGTTTTTT. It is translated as CASSSRRGANTGELFF.

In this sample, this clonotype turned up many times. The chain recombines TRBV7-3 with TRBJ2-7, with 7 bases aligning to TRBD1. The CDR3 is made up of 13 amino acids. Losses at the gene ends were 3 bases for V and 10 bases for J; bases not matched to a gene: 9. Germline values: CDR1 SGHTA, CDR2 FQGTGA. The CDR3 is CASSLSRQGTQYF. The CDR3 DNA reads TGTGCCAGCAGCTTGTCAAGACAGGGCACCCAGTACTTC. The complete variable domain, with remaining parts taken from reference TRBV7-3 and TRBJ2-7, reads GAGVSQTPSNKVTEKGKYVELRCDPISGHTALYWYRQSLGQGPEFLIYFQGTGAADDSGLPNDRFFAVRPEGSVSTLKIQRTERGDSAVYLCASSLSRQGTQYFGPGTRLTVT.

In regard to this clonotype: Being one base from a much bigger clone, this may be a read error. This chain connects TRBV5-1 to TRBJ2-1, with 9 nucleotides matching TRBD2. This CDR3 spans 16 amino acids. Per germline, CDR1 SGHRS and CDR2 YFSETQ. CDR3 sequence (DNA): TGCGCCAGCAGCCCCGTAGCGGGGGACCCGTACAATGAGCAGTTATTC. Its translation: CASSPVAGDPYNEQLF. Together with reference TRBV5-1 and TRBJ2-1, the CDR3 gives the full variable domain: KAGVTQTPRYLIKTRGQQVTLSCSPISGHRSVSWYQQTPGQGLQFLFEYFSETQRNKGNFPGRFSGRQFSNSRSEMNVSTLELGDSALYLCASSPVAGDPYNEQLFGPGTRLTVL.

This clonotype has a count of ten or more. CDR3 loop: CSVESGGYTF. CDR3 in DNA: TGCAGCGTTGAGTCCGGCGGCTACACCTTC. V usage is TRBV29-1 and J usage is TRBJ1-2; the D is unclear. Germline lookup yields CDR1 SQVTM and CDR2 ANQGSEA. V dropped 3 bases and J dropped 8 bases, with 7 bases sitting between them. CDR3 length: 10 residues.

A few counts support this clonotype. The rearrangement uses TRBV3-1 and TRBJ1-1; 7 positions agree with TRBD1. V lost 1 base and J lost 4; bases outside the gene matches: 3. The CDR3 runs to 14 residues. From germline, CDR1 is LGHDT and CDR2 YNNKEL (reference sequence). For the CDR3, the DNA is TGTGCCAGCAGCCAAGCAGACAGGGCCACTGAAGCTTTCTTT. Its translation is CASSQADRATEAFF.

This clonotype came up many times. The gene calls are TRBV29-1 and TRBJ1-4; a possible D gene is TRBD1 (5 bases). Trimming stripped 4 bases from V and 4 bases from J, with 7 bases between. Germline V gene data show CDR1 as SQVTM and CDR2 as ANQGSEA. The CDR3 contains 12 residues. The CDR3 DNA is TGCAGCGTTGTACAGGATAATGAAAAACTGTTTTTT. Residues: CSVVQDNEKLFF. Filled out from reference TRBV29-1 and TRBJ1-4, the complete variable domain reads SAVISQKPSRDICQRGTSLTIQCQVDSQVTMMFWYRQQPGQSLTLIATANQGSEATYESGFVIDKFPISRPNLTFSTLTVSNMSPEDSSIYLCSVVQDNEKLFFGSGTQLSVL.

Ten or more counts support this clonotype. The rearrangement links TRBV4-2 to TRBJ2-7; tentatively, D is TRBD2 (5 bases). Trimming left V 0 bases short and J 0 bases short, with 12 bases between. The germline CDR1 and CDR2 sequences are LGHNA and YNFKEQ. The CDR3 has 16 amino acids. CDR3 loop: CASSQEFGLTSYEQYF. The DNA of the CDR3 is TGTGCCAGCAGCCAAGAGTTCGGACTGACCTCCTACGAGCAGTACTTC.

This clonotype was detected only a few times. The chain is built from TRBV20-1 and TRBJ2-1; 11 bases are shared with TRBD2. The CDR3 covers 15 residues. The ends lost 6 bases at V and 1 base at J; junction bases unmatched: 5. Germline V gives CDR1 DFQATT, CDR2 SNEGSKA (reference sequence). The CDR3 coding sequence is TGCAGTGCAGACGCTAGCGGGGGGTCCTACAATGAGCAGTTCTTC. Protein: CSADASGGSYNEQFF.

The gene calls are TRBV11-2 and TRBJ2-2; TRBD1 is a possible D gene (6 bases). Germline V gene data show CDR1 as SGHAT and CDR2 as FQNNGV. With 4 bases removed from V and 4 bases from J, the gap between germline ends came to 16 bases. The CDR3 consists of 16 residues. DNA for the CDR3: TGTGCCAGCAGCTCGAGCCGGACAGCCCTCACCGGGGAGCTGTTTTTT. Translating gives CASSSSRTALTGELFF. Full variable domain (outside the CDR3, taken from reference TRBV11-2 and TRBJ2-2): EAGVAQSPRYKIIEKRQSVAFWCNPISGHATLYWYQQILGQGPKLLIQFQNNGVVDDSQLPKDRFSAERLKGVDSTLKIQPAKLEDSAVYLCASSSSRTALTGELFFGEGSRLTVL.